These 13 T cell receptor beta chains were all obtained from the same sample, sequenced in a study of T cells after yellow fever vaccination (dated by TCRdb to between 2019 and 2020). The library was built by means of 5' RACE. The reads were generated on an Illumina NovaSeq 6000. The raw public reads went through TCRdb reprocessing: fastp at Q25, MiXCR clone calling, in-frame beta chains kept. Rows are combined by CDR3 protein, so each entry shows the most common genes and DNA. Across this sample there are a few hundred thousand distinct CDR3 sequences, with roughly 4.3% seen only once. Of the sample, around 25% falls within the top ten clones. The treatment or condition tag for this specimen amounts to: live attenuated yellow fever vaccine strain. Sequencing used PBMCs, obtained 5 days after the yellow fever booster vaccination. The receptors were gathered from a man aged 18 to 30 who received the YFV17D yellow fever vaccine.

Ten or more counts support this clonotype. The V call is TRBV9, the J call TRBJ1-2, with unresolved D. The CDR3 contains 13 residues. The V gene's germline CDR1 is SGDLS and CDR2 YYNGEE. V lost 3 bases and J 2 bases, leaving 8 bases between the germline ends. The CDR3 loop is CASSEVSNYGYTF. CDR3 in DNA: TGTGCCAGCAGCGAGGTATCCAACTATGGCTACACCTTC.

This clonotype was recorded at least ten times. J is TRBJ2-2 and V is TRBV4-1; D not certain. CDR3 size: 15 residues. Trimming removed 3 bases at V and 3 bases at J, with 11 bases between. CDR1 is MGHRA and CDR2 is YSYEKL in the germline V gene. The CDR3 sequence: CASSHPGSHTGELFF. CDR3 nucleotide sequence: TGCGCCAGCAGCCATCCCGGGTCTCACACCGGGGAGCTGTTTTTT.

This clonotype was recorded at least ten times. This sequence joins TRBV14 and TRBJ2-5; D might be TRBD1 (5 bases). This CDR3 region has 16 residues. V was trimmed by 4 bases and J by 6 bases, leaving 21 bases between them. Per germline, CDR1 SGHDN and CDR2 FVKESK. CDR3 in DNA: TGTGCCAGCAGCCTCACACCCGACAGTCTAGGAAAGACCCAGTACTTC. Encoded protein: CASSLTPDSLGKTQYF.

As for this clonotype: The junction and the germline gene differ at one end; a read error may be behind it. The genes are TRBV7-9 and TRBJ2-1, with TRBD1 identical over 10 bases. Germline V CDR1 and CDR2: SEHNR, FQNEAQ (reference sequence). The CDR3 has 16 residues. As DNA, the CDR3 is TGTGACAGCAGCGGCCCGACAGGGGGCGTGTACAATGCGCAGTTCTTC. Protein product: CDSSGPTGGVYNAQFF. Full variable domain (rest looked up from reference TRBV7-9 and TRBJ2-1): DTGVSQNPRHKITKRGQNVTFRCDPISEHNRLYWYRQTLGQGPEFLTYFQNEAQLEKSRLLSDRFSAERPKGSFSTLEIQRTEQGDSAMYLCDSSGPTGGVYNAQFFGPGTRLTVL.

The CDR3 nucleotides are TGCGCCAGCAGCTTGGGGGGACTAGCGGGGGGCCGCACAGATACGCAGTATTTT. Translation: CASSLGGLAGGRTDTQYF. The chain couples TRBV5-1 to TRBJ2-3; TRBD2 agrees at 15 bases. The CDR3 totals 18 residues. CDR1 and CDR2 from the germline V gene are SGHRS and YFSETQ. V gave up 0 bases and J gave up 1 base; unmatched junction bases: 3.

J is TRBJ1-4 and V is TRBV28; 7 bases are a match to TRBD1. Looked up from germline, CDR1 is MDHEN and CDR2 is SYDVKM. The CDR3 runs 17 residues. The V and J ends lost 4 bases and 0 bases, in that order; junction bases with no gene match: 8. CDR3: CASSSMIQGATNEKLFF. The CDR3, as DNA: TGTGCCAGCAGTTCAATGATCCAGGGGGCAACTAATGAAAAACTGTTTTTT.

This clonotype was seen a handful of times. This rearrangement joins TRBV27 to TRBJ1-5; tentative D call: TRBD1 (6 bases). CDR1 is MNHEY and CDR2 is SMNVEV in the germline V gene (reference sequence). The V gene lost 3 bases and the J gene lost 7 bases, with 10 bases spanning the gap. The CDR3 runs to 13 residues. The DNA of the CDR3 is TGTGCCAGCAGTTTCTACACAGGGCAGCCCCAGCATTTT. This codes for CASSFYTGQPQHF.

The V call is TRBV7-2, the J call TRBJ2-3; 10 bases fit TRBD1. CDR3 length: 15 amino acids. In germline, CDR1 is SGHTA, CDR2 FQGNSA. V shed 4 bases and J 5 bases; nucleotides not matched to a gene: 6. The CDR3 region has the DNA TGTGCCAGCAGCTGGCGAGGACAGGGGGGAGATACGCAGTATTTT. Protein product: CASSWRGQGGDTQYF.

This clonotype appeared a few times. The CDR3 region is CASSPMDSGVDTQYF. The CDR3 DNA is TGTGCCAGCAGCCCGATGGACTCGGGGGTGGATACGCAGTATTTT. This rearrangement joins TRBV5-5 to TRBJ2-3; D perhaps matches TRBD2 (6 bases). V gave up 4 bases and J gave up 6 bases, with 18 bases separating them. The CDR3 consists of 15 residues. Germline CDR1 and CDR2: SGHKS and YYEKEE (reference sequence).

The chain combines TRBV24-1 with TRBJ2-1; the D is unclear. CDR1 KGHDR and CDR2 SFDVKD come from the germline V gene. V was clipped by 6 bases and J by 0 bases, with 11 bases between them. The CDR3 length is 15 residues. The CDR3: CATSLGQSSYNEQFF. Written as DNA, the CDR3 is TGTGCCACCAGTCTCGGTCAGTCCTCCTACAATGAGCAGTTCTTC.

This clonotype was recorded a few times. V and J are TRBV20-1 and TRBJ2-1; D uncertain. Trimming removed 1 base from V and 6 bases from J, with 10 bases in between. The CDR3 consists of 13 residues. Per germline, CDR1 DFQATT and CDR2 SNEGSKA (reference sequence). The DNA of the CDR3 is TGCAGTGCTAGAGCTGGCCGCCCCAATGAGCAGTTCTTC. Amino acids: CSARAGRPNEQFF.

This clonotype was observed a handful of times. The chain has TRBV18 and TRBJ2-5, with unresolved D. Germline V gene sequence: CDR1 KGHSH, CDR2 LQKENI. The CDR3 runs 13 residues. V was trimmed by 1 base and J by 1 base, leaving 4 bases between them. The CDR3 sequence is CASSPHSQETQYF. Here the CDR3 DNA reads TGTGCCAGCTCACCACACAGCCAAGAGACCCAGTACTTC.

The rearrangement joins TRBV14 to TRBJ2-4, with 9 bases identical to TRBD1. The germline CDR1 and CDR2 sequences are SGHDN and FVKESK. Trimming took 2 bases from V and 8 from J; bases not matched to a gene: 10. This CDR3 comprises 16 residues. The CDR3 reads CASSQRPGTGPYIQYF. CDR3 nucleotide sequence: TGTGCCAGCAGCCAACGACCCGGGACAGGGCCTTACATTCAGTACTTC.